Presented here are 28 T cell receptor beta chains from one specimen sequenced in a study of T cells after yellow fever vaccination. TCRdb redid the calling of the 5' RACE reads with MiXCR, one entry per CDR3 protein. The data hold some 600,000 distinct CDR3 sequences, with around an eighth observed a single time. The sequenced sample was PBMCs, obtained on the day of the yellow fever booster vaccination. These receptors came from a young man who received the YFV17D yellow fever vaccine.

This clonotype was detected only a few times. CDR3 bases: TGCAGTGCTCCGAACCCCCCACGAGGCTATGGCTACACCTTC. Protein product: CSAPNPPRGYGYTF. V and J are TRBV20-1 and TRBJ1-2; D gene ambiguous. The CDR3 consists of 14 residues. CDR1 is DFQATT, CDR2 SNEGSKA, per germline (reference sequence). The germline V and J ends were trimmed by 5 bases and 4 bases, with 17 bases remaining between them.

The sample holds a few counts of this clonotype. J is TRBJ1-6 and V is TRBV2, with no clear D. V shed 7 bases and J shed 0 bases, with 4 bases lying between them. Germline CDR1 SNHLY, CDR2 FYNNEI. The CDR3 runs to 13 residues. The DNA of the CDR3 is TGTGCCAGCAAGAGCTCCTATAATTCACCCCTCCACTTT. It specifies CASKSSYNSPLHF.

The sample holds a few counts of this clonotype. CDR3: CASRATGGNTGELFF. The CDR3 DNA reads TGCGCCAGCAGGGCGACGGGAGGGAACACCGGGGAGCTGTTTTTT. The chain recombines TRBV5-1 with TRBJ2-2; 7 bases fit TRBD2. The CDR3 loop spans 15 amino acids. Germline trimming cut 5 bases from V and 1 base from J; bases unmatched to any gene: 5. Germline-derived CDR1 and CDR2 are SGHRS and YFSETQ.

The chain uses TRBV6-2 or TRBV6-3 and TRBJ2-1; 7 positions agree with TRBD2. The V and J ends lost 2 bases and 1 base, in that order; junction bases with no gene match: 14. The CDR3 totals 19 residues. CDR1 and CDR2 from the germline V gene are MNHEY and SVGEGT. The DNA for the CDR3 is TGTGCCAGCAGTTACCCGAGCTCGGGGGAGGGCCATTCCTACAATGAGCAGTTCTTC. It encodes CASSYPSSGEGHSYNEQFF.

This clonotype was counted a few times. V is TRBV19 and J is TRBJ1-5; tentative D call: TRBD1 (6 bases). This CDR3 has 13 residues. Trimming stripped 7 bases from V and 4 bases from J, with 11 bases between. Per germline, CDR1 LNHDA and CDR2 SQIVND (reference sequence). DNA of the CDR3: TGTGCCAGTAAAGGGGGTGGGAATCAGCCCCAGCATTTT. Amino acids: CASKGGGNQPQHF.

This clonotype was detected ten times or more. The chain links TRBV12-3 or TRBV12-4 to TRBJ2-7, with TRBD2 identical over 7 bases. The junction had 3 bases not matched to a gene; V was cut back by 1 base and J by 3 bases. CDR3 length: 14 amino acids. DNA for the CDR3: TGTGCCAGCAGTTTAGGACTAGCCCTCTACGAGCAGTACTTC. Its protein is CASSLGLALYEQYF.

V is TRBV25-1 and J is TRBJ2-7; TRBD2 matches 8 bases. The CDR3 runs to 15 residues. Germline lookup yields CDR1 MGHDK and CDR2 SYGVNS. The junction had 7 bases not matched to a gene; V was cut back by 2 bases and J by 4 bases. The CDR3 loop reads CASSEREGLRYEQYF. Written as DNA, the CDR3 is TGTGCCAGCAGTGAACGGGAGGGCCTTCGGTACGAGCAGTACTTC.

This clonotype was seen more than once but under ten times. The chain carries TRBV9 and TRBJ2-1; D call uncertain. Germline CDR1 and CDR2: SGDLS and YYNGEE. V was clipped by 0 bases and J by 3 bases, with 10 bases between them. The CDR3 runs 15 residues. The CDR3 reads CASSVEGGNYNEQFF. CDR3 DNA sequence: TGTGCCAGCAGCGTAGAGGGCGGTAACTACAATGAGCAGTTCTTC.

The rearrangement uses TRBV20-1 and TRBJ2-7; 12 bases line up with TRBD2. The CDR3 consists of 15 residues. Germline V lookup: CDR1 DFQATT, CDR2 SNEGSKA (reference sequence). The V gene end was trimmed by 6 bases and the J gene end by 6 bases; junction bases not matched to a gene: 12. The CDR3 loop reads CSAPGTSGLQGEQYF. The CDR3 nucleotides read TGCAGTGCCCCCGGGACTAGCGGGTTGCAGGGCGAGCAGTACTTC.

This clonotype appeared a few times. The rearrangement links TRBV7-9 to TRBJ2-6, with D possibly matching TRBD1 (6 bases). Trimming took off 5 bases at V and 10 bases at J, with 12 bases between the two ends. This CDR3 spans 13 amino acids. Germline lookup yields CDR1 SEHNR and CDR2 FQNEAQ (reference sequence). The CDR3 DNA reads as TGTGCCAGCAGCCCAGGACAGCTTAACGTCCTGACTTTC. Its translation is CASSPGQLNVLTF.

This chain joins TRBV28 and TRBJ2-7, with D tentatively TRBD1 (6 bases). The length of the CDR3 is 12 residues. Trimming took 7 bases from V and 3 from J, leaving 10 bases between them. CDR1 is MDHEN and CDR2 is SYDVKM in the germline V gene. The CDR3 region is CASTQGNYEQYF. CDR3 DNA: TGTGCCAGCACACAGGGAAACTACGAGCAGTACTTC.

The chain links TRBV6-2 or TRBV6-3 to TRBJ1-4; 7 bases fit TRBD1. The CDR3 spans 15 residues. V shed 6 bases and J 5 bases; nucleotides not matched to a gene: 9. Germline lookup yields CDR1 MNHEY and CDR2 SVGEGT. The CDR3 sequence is CASRRPGQSNEKLFF. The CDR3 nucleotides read TGTGCCAGCAGACGACCGGGACAGTCGAATGAAAAACTGTTTTTT.

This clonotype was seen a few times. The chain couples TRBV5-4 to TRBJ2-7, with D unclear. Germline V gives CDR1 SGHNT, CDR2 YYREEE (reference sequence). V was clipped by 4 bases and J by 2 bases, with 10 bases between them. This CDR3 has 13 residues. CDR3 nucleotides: TGTGCCAGCAGCCTGGACCCCGCCTACGAGCAGTACTTC. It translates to CASSLDPAYEQYF.

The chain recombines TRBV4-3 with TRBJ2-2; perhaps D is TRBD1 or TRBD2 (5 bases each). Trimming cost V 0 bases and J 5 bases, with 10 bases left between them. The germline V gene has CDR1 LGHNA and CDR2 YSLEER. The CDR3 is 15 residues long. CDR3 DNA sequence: TGCGCCAGCAGCCAAGATTGGGGACCTACCGGGGAGCTGTTTTTT. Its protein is CASSQDWGPTGELFF.

The CDR3 DNA reads TGTGCCAGCAGATTTGGAGGAGAAGAGACCCAGTACTTC. Encoded protein: CASRFGGEETQYF. This chain links TRBV4-2 with TRBJ2-5; tentative D call: TRBD2 (5 bases). This CDR3 contains 13 residues. Looked up from germline, CDR1 is LGHNA and CDR2 is YNFKEQ. Trimming stripped 6 bases from V and 3 bases from J, with 11 bases between.

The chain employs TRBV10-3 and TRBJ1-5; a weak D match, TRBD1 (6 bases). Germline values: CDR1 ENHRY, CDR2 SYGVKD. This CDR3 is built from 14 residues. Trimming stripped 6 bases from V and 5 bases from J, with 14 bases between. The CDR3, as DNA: TGTGCCATCAGCGACGGGGGGCCGGATCAGCCCCAGCATTTT. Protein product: CAISDGGPDQPQHF.

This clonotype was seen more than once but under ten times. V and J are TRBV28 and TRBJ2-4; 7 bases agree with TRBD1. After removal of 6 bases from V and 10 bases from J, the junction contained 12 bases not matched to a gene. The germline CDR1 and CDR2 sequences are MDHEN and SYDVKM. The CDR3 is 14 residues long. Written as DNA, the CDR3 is TGTGCCAGCAGCCCGGGACAGCCCTTTGGGATTCAGTACTTC. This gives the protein CASSPGQPFGIQYF.

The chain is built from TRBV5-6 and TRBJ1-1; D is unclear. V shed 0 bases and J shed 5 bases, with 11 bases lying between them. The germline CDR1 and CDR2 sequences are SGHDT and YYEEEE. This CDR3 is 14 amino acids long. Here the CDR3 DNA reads TGTGCCAGCAGCTTGGGGACCTCGGCTACTGAAGCTTTCTTT. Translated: CASSLGTSATEAFF.

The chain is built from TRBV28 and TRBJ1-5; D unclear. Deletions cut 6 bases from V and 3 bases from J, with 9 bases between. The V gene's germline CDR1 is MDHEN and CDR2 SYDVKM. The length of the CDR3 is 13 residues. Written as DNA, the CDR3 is TGTGCCAGCAGGTGGGGTCTCAATCAGCCCCAGCATTTT. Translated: CASRWGLNQPQHF. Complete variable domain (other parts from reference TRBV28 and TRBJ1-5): DVKVTQSSRYLVKRTGEKVFLECVQDMDHENMFWYRQDPGLGLRLIYFSYDVKMKEKGDIPEGYSVSREKKERFSLILESASTNQTSMYLCASRWGLNQPQHFGDGTRLSIL.

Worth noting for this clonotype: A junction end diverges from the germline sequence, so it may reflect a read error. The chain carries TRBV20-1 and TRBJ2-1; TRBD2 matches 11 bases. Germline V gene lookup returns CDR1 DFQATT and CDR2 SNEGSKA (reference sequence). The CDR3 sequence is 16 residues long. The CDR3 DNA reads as TGCTGTGCTAGTAGGGGGCTAGCGGGAGGCCTCAATGAGCAGTTCTTC. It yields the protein CCASRGLAGGLNEQFF.

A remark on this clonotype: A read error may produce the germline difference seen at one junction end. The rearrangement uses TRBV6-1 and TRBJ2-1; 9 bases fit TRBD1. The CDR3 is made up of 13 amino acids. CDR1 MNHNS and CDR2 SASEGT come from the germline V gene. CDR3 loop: CSSTTGGDNEQFF. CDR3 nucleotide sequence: TGTTCCAGCACGACAGGGGGGGACAATGAGCAGTTCTTC.

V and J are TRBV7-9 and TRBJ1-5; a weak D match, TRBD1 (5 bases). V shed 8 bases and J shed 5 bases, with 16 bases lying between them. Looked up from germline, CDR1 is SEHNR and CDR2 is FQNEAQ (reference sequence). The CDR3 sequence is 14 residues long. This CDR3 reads CASSIGALHQPQHF. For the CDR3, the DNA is TGTGCCAGCTCTATCGGGGCTCTCCATCAGCCCCAGCATTTT.

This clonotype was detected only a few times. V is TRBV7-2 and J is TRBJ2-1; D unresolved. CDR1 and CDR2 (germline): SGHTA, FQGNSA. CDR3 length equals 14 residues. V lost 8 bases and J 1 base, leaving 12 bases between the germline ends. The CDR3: CASGTSSSYNEQFF. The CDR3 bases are TGTGCCAGCGGTACAAGTTCGTCCTACAATGAGCAGTTCTTC.

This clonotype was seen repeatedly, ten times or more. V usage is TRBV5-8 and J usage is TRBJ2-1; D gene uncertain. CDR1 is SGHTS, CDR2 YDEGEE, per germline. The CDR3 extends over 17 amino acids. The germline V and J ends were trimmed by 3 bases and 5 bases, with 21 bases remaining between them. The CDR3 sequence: CASSSKDTPYFHNEQFF. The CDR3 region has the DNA TGTGCCAGCAGCTCGAAAGACACACCCTACTTTCACAATGAGCAGTTCTTC.

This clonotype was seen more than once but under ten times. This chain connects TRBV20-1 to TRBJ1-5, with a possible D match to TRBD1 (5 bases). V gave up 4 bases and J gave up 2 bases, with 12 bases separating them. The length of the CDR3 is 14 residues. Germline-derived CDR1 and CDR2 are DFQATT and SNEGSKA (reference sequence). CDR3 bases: TGCAGTGCTACAGGGCCTAGGGGCAATCAGCCCCAGCATTTT. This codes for CSATGPRGNQPQHF.

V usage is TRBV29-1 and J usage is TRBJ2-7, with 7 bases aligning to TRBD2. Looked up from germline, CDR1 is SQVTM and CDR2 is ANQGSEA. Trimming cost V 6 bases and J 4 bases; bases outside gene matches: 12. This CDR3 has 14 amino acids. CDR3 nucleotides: TGCAGCGTCACGAAGGCTAGCGGTCCTTACGAGCAGTACTTC. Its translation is CSVTKASGPYEQYF.

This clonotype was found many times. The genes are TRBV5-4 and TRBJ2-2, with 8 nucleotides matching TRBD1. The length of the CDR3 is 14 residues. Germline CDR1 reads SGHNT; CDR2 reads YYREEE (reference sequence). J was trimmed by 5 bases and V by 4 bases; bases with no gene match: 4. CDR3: CASSPTGATGELFF. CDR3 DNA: TGTGCCAGCAGCCCGACAGGGGCTACCGGGGAGCTGTTTTTT.

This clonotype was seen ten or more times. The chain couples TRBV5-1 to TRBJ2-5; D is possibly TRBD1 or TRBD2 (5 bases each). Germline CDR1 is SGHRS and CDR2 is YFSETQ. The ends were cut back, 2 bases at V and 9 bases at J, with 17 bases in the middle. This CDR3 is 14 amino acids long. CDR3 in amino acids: CASSFGKNEGAQYF. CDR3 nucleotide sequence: TGCGCCAGCAGCTTCGGGAAAAACGAAGGGGCCCAGTACTTC.